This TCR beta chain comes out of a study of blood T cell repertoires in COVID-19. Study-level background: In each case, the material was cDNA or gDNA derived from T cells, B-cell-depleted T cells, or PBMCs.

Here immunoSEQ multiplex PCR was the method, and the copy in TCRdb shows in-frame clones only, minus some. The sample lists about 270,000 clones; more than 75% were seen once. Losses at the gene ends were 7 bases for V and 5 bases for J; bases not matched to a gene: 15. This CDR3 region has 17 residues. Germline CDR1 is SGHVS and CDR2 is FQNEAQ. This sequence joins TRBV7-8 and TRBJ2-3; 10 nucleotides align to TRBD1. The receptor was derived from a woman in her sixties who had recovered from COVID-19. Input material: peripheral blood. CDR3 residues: CASTYEVGTGVEDTQYF. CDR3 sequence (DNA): TGTGCCAGCACCTATGAGGTGGGGACAGGGGTGGAAGATACGCAGTATTTT.